This entry lists 30 T cell receptor beta chains sequenced from one sample in a study of blood T cells in healthy people across ages. Together with a sample-barcoded 5' primer, a J-beta primer mix was included in a second PCR lasting about 7 to 11 cycles. TCRdb reprocessed the 5' RACE reads via MiXCR and lists one record per CDR3 protein. The sample has fewer than 2,000,000 distinct CDR3 sequences, almost 35% seen once. Sequences were obtained from blood. The source of these receptors is a woman in her twenties or thirties in good health.

This clonotype was detected ten times or more. The V and J genes are TRBV2 and TRBJ2-5; no clear D gene. The V and J ends lost 8 bases and 3 bases respectively, with 10 bases between them. The CDR3 consists of 12 residues. CDR1 is SNHLY and CDR2 is FYNNEI in the germline V gene. CDR3 DNA sequence: TGTGCCAGCGGGTTAGAGGAAGAGACCCAGTACTTC. Amino acids: CASGLEEETQYF. Looking up the rest from reference TRBV2 and TRBJ2-5 gives the full variable domain: EPEVTQTPSHQVTQMGQEVILRCVPISNHLYFYWYRQILGQKVEFLVSFYNNEISEKSEIFDDQFSVERPDGSNFTLKIRSTKLEDSAMYFCASGLEEETQYFGPGTRLLVL.

This chain links TRBV4-3 with TRBJ2-2, with D unresolved. V lost 1 base to trimming and J lost 0 bases, with 18 bases between them. The CDR3 covers 19 residues. From germline, CDR1 is LGHNA and CDR2 YSLEER. The CDR3 loop reads CASSQGLVDPETNTGELFF. Written as DNA, the CDR3 is TGCGCCAGCAGCCAAGGTCTCGTCGACCCCGAAACGAACACCGGGGAGCTGTTTTTT.

The V call is TRBV5-1, the J call TRBJ2-7, with 8 bases identical to TRBD1. The V segment lost 0 bases and the J segment 2 bases; nucleotides outside the gene matches: 7. The CDR3 has 16 residues. CDR1 and CDR2 (germline): SGHRS, YFSETQ. The CDR3 spells CASSLAEGQVTYEQYF. CDR3 in DNA: TGCGCCAGCAGCTTGGCCGAGGGACAGGTTACCTACGAGCAGTACTTC.

The rearrangement joins TRBV20-1 to TRBJ2-3, with D tentatively TRBD2 (5 bases). V lost 0 bases, J lost 4 bases, and 17 bases lay in between. Germline CDR1 DFQATT, CDR2 SNEGSKA (reference sequence). There are 16 residues in the CDR3. The CDR3 region has the DNA TGCAGTGCTAGAGATCTCCGTCGGGGAAATTCAGATACGCAGTATTTT. This sequence encodes CSARDLRRGNSDTQYF.

The CDR3 DNA is TGTGCCAGCACCCAAGCAGGGGGGCCGGATACGCAGTATTTT. It encodes CASTQAGGPDTQYF. The V call is TRBV25-1, the J call TRBJ2-3; perhaps TRBD1 as D (7 bases). The germline gives CDR1 MGHDK, CDR2 SYGVNS. V lost 7 bases and J lost 6, with 17 bases in between. The CDR3 is made up of 14 amino acids.

Only a few counts were recorded for this clonotype. This rearrangement joins TRBV11-2 to TRBJ2-7, with D perhaps TRBD1 (6 bases). CDR1 and CDR2 from the germline V gene are SGHAT and FQNNGV. Trimming removed 5 bases from V and 0 bases from J, with 17 bases in between. This CDR3 contains 16 residues. The CDR3 is CASSVPQGSSSYEQYF. In DNA form, the CDR3 reads TGTGCCAGCAGCGTTCCCCAGGGGAGTAGCTCCTACGAGCAGTACTTC.

This clonotype turned up a few times. This sequence joins TRBV27 and TRBJ2-1; 9 bases are a match to TRBD2. Germline V gene lookup returns CDR1 MNHEY and CDR2 SMNVEV (reference sequence). This CDR3 is 15 amino acids long. V dropped 1 base and J dropped 7; count of bases not matched to a gene: 5. CDR3 protein: CASSLWSGGNNEQFF. The DNA for the CDR3 is TGTGCCAGCAGTTTATGGAGCGGGGGGAATAATGAGCAGTTCTTC.

The CDR3 loop reads CASSQAGLASVYEQYF. CDR3 coding DNA: TGCGCCAGCAGCCAAGCCGGACTAGCTTCAGTCTACGAGCAGTACTTC. This chain links TRBV4-1 with TRBJ2-7; 8 nucleotides align to TRBD2. The junction had 8 bases not matched to a gene; V was cut back by 1 base and J by 3 bases. Germline V gene sequence: CDR1 MGHRA, CDR2 YSYEKL. The CDR3 is made up of 16 amino acids.

This clonotype has only one observation. This may stem from a read error, because a much larger clone lies one nucleotide away. V and J are TRBV28 and TRBJ1-4; D is uncertain. The CDR3 contains 13 residues. Germline lookup yields CDR1 MDHEN and CDR2 SYDVKM. CDR3 DNA: TGTACCAGCAGTTTAGCGGGTTTTGGAAAACTGTTTTTT. It specifies CTSSLAGFGKLFF.

About this clonotype itself: A read error may produce the germline difference seen at one junction end. The CDR3 nucleotides are TGTGCCAGCACTCCTTGGAGGGGCTCCTACAACGAGCAGTTCTTC. Translating gives CASTPWRGSYNEQFF. This rearrangement joins TRBV12-3 or TRBV12-4 to TRBJ2-1, with D possibly being TRBD2 (6 bases). The CDR3 is 15 amino acids.

This clonotype was seen only a few times. The chain is built from TRBV5-1 and TRBJ1-1; 8 nucleotides match TRBD1. Germline V gene lookup returns CDR1 SGHRS and CDR2 YFSETQ. The CDR3 runs to 13 residues. V gave up 1 base and J gave up 10 bases; unmatched junction bases: 6. As DNA, the CDR3 is TGCGCCAGCAGCTTGACAGGGGGAATACCAGCTTTCTTT. Protein product: CASSLTGGIPAFF. The variable domain in full, with the rest retrieved from reference TRBV5-1 and TRBJ1-1, is KAGVTQTPRYLIKTRGQQVTLSCSPISGHRSVSWYQQTPGQGLQFLFEYFSETQRNKGNFPGRFSGRQFSNSRSEMNVSTLELGDSALYLCASSLTGGIPAFFGQGTRLTVV.

This clonotype was seen a handful of times. The chain links TRBV5-1 to TRBJ2-7; the D gene is possibly TRBD1 (6 bases). Trimming cost V 0 bases and J 2 bases, with 18 bases left between them. This CDR3 has 17 residues. Germline lookup yields CDR1 SGHRS and CDR2 YFSETQ. CDR3 protein: CASSLGGGRRKTYEQYF. CDR3 nucleotides: TGCGCCAGCAGCTTGGGTGGGGGCCGGAGGAAGACCTACGAGCAGTACTTC.

The chain employs TRBV10-3 and TRBJ2-1, with 11 bases that match TRBD2. The CDR3 spans 15 residues. CDR1 is ENHRY, CDR2 SYGVKD, per germline. V gave up 2 bases and J gave up 10 bases; unmatched junction bases: 7. In nucleotides, the CDR3 is TGTGCCATCAGTGAGGGTCTAGCGGGAGGTTTAGAGCAGTTCTTC. Residues: CAISEGLAGGLEQFF.

This clonotype was picked up many times. The chain is built from TRBV4-1 and TRBJ1-2; 10 nucleotides agree with TRBD1. The CDR3 runs 16 residues. Germline CDR1 is MGHRA and CDR2 is YSYEKL. With V trimmed by 1 base and J by 4 bases, 6 bases remained unmatched. The CDR3 sequence is CASSQAGQGGLYGYTF. CDR3 DNA sequence: TGCGCCAGCAGCCAAGCCGGACAGGGGGGGCTCTATGGCTACACCTTC.

The chain links TRBV6-1 to TRBJ1-5, with 8 bases that match TRBD1. V shed 1 base, J shed 2 bases, and the junction held 1 base outside the gene matches. The CDR3 runs to 15 residues. In germline, CDR1 is MNHNS, CDR2 SASEGT. CDR3 bases: TGTGCCAGCAGTGAAGAGGGACAGGGCAATCAGCCCCAGCATTTT. Its protein is CASSEEGQGNQPQHF.

This clonotype was observed a handful of times. The chain combines TRBV7-8 with TRBJ1-1, with D perhaps matching TRBD1 (5 bases). Germline V gene sequence: CDR1 SGHVS, CDR2 FQNEAQ. V lost 1 base and J 12 bases, leaving 18 bases between the germline ends. The CDR3 is 14 amino acids. CDR3 DNA sequence: TGTGCCAGCAGCTTAGGGGAGAAACAAGGGGTATCTTTCTTT. This sequence encodes CASSLGEKQGVSFF.

The chain is built from TRBV5-1 and TRBJ2-1; D not resolved. Germline lookup yields CDR1 SGHRS and CDR2 YFSETQ. V dropped 2 bases and J dropped 6 bases, with 12 bases sitting between them. This CDR3 is 14 amino acids long. CDR3 DNA: TGCGCCAGCAGCTTAGTTGGGAATACCAATGAGCAGTTCTTC. The encoded protein is CASSLVGNTNEQFF.

The chain recombines TRBV15 with TRBJ2-3; 8 bases match TRBD2. V shed 5 bases and J 2 bases; nucleotides not matched to a gene: 6. Looked up from germline, CDR1 is LNHNV and CDR2 is YYDKDF (reference sequence). The CDR3 has 15 residues. DNA for the CDR3: TGTGCCACCAGCGGACGCGGGGGGCCCACAGATACGCAGTATTTT. This sequence encodes CATSGRGGPTDTQYF.

J is TRBJ2-2 and V is TRBV7-3; D uncertain. Germline-derived CDR1 and CDR2 are SGHTA and FQGTGA. Between the trimmed V and J ends, which lost 5 bases and 8 bases, there was a span of 9 bases. The CDR3 spans 12 residues. The CDR3 DNA reads TGTGCCAGCAGCGACCTCCTGGGGGAGCTGTTTTTT. Translating gives CASSDLLGELFF.

The rearrangement uses TRBV5-1 and TRBJ1-2; the match to TRBD1 covers 7 bases. Germline CDR1 and CDR2: SGHRS and YFSETQ. V lost 4 bases, J lost 0 bases, and 9 bases stayed unmatched. The CDR3 contains 16 residues. The CDR3 here is CASSKGQSTTNYGYTF. The CDR3 DNA reads as TGCGCCAGCAGCAAGGGACAGTCGACGACTAACTATGGCTACACCTTC.

The chain is built from TRBV5-1 and TRBJ2-5; TRBD2 matches 8 bases. Trimming removed 3 bases from V and 4 bases from J; junction bases left unmatched: 8. Germline V gives CDR1 SGHRS, CDR2 YFSETQ. The length of the CDR3 is 15 residues. The CDR3 sequence: CASSYNGGAGETQYF. In DNA form, the CDR3 reads TGCGCCAGCAGCTATAACGGGGGGGCTGGAGAGACCCAGTACTTC.

The chain recombines TRBV10-3 with TRBJ2-3, with a tentative D call TRBD2 (6 bases). The CDR3 is 18 amino acids. Per germline, CDR1 ENHRY and CDR2 SYGVKD. V was trimmed by 3 bases and J by 0 bases, leaving 19 bases between them. The CDR3 here is CAISDPTSLQPSTDTQYF. The CDR3 region has the DNA TGTGCCATCAGTGACCCGACTAGTCTCCAACCTAGCACAGATACGCAGTATTTT.

This clonotype has more than one count but fewer than ten. V usage is TRBV10-3 and J usage is TRBJ2-3, with D possibly matching TRBD2 (6 bases). V lost 3 bases to trimming and J lost 6 bases, with 16 bases between them. The CDR3 covers 15 residues. CDR1 is ENHRY and CDR2 is SYGVKD in the germline V gene. The CDR3 bases are TGTGCCATCAGTGACCCGGGGGAAAACGGCGATACGCAGTATTTT. It codes for CAISDPGENGDTQYF.

This clonotype has a handful of counts. The rearrangement uses TRBV4-1 and TRBJ2-1, with unresolved D. Germline CDR1 is MGHRA and CDR2 is YSYEKL. V was shortened by 1 base and J by 7 bases, with 14 bases between the two germline ends. This CDR3 is built from 15 residues. CDR3 in DNA: TGCGCCAGCAGCCAAGTCGGCGGCCTTATAAATGAGCAGTTCTTC. Its translation is CASSQVGGLINEQFF.

This clonotype was observed a few times. The CDR3 DNA follows: TGTGCCAGCAGTGAACTCCAAGGGGCGCAGTTGAATGGCTACACCTTC. This gives the protein CASSELQGAQLNGYTF. The V call is TRBV25-1, the J call TRBJ1-2; possible D gene TRBD1, 5 bases. Germline V lookup: CDR1 MGHDK, CDR2 SYGVNS. Trimming took 2 bases from V and 6 from J, leaving 19 bases between them. The CDR3 is 16 residues long.

This clonotype has a handful of counts. The chain is built from TRBV12-3 or TRBV12-4 and TRBJ1-1, with 7 bases lining up with TRBD1. V was clipped by 4 bases and J by 1 base; unmatched bases: 3. CDR3 length: 14 amino acids. For the CDR3, the DNA is TGTGCCAGCAGTTCCGACAGGGAGAACACTGAAGCTTTCTTT. Translating gives CASSSDRENTEAFF.

Only a few counts were recorded for this clonotype. CDR3 in amino acids: CASSLRGWAHWYF. In nucleotides, the CDR3 is TGTGCCAGCAGCTTGAGGGGTTGGGCCCATTGGTACTTC. The rearrangement uses TRBV5-6 and TRBJ2-7; D possibly corresponds to TRBD1 (5 bases). The CDR3 runs to 13 residues. Between the trimmed V and J ends, which lost 1 base and 12 bases, there was a span of 17 bases. CDR1 is SGHDT, CDR2 YYEEEE, per germline. Full variable domain (remainder filled in from reference TRBV5-6 and TRBJ2-7): DAGVTQSPTHLIKTRGQQVTLRCSPKSGHDTVSWYQQALGQGPQFIFQYYEEEERQRGNFPDRFSGHQFPNYSSELNVNALLLGDSALYLCASSLRGWAHWYFGPGTRLTVT.

This chain's CDR3 is CASRTTGGVGETQYF. DNA for the CDR3: TGTGCCAGCAGAACGACAGGGGGAGTGGGAGAGACCCAGTACTTC. The V gene is TRBV27, the J gene TRBJ2-5, with TRBD1 matching 9 bases. Trimming took 6 bases from V and 4 from J; bases not matched to a gene: 9. This CDR3 contains 15 residues. The V gene's germline CDR1 is MNHEY and CDR2 SMNVEV (reference sequence).

The J gene is TRBJ1-2, the V gene TRBV5-1; TRBD1 is a possible D gene (6 bases). This CDR3 contains 15 residues. Deletions cut 0 bases from V and 8 bases from J, with 17 bases between. CDR1 and CDR2 (germline): SGHRS, YFSETQ. The CDR3 DNA reads as TGCGCCAGCAGCTTGGCCGCCGGGGGGGCTAGAGGCTACACCTTC. Its protein product is CASSLAAGGARGYTF.

This clonotype showed up just a few times. This chain connects TRBV5-1 to TRBJ2-5; 7 bases fit TRBD1. The CDR3 is 15 amino acids. Germline CDR1 SGHRS, CDR2 YFSETQ. The J segment lost 1 base and the V segment lost 2 bases, leaving 5 bases of the junction unmatched. The CDR3 spells CASSLGQVSQETQYF. The CDR3 nucleotides read TGCGCCAGCAGCTTAGGACAGGTCTCCCAAGAGACCCAGTACTTC.